The 23 T cell receptor beta chains below come from one sample, sequenced in a study of cytomegalovirus exposure and HLA in healthy donors (dated by TCRdb to between 2016 and 2019). Libraries were made using the immunoSEQ multiplex PCR assay. For the multiplex PCR, a mixture combining 60 forward primers for TCR Vbeta segments and 13 reverse primers for TCR Jbeta segments was used. TCRdb obtained this table from immuneACCESS and retained in-frame rearrangements with V and J assigned. These tables miss some clones; where compared with another copy, unresolved V genes account for less than half of the shortfall, and the remainder is unexplained. The sample table shows 250,000 to 350,000 clones, and just over 85% are seen once. Almost 4% of the sample rests with the top ten. Sequencing was performed on PBMCs. All receptors come from a man aged 35 to 55 in good health and CMV-seropositive.

The rearrangement links TRBV19 to TRBJ2-7, with TRBD2 as a possible D gene (6 bases). CDR1 LNHDA and CDR2 SQIVND come from the germline V gene (reference sequence). V was cut by 7 bases and J by 5 bases, with 18 bases left in between. The CDR3 totals 14 residues. The CDR3 spells CASTPRGRRNEQYF. CDR3 coding DNA: TGTGCCAGTACCCCGCGGGGAAGAAGGAACGAGCAGTACTTC.

This sequence joins TRBV28 and TRBJ2-7; 9 bases match TRBD1. The germline CDR1 and CDR2 sequences are MDHEN and SYDVKM. The CDR3 runs 15 residues. The V and J ends lost 0 bases and 6 bases, in that order; junction bases with no gene match: 6. For the CDR3, the DNA is TGTGCCAGCAGTTTATGGGGACAGGGAGTTCGCGAGCAGTACTTC. Its translation is CASSLWGQGVREQYF.

This clone was seen once. The genes are TRBV5-1 and TRBJ2-2; D remains unclear. CDR3 length: 13 amino acids. The V end was cut by 0 bases, the J end by 6 bases, with 6 bases between. Germline V gene sequence: CDR1 SGHRS, CDR2 YFSETQ. The CDR3 spells CASSLVRSGELFF. In DNA, the CDR3 is TGCGCCAGCAGCTTGGTTAGATCCGGGGAGCTGTTTTTT.

The chain has TRBV5-1 and TRBJ2-3, with TRBD1 matching 8 bases. CDR1 and CDR2 from the germline V gene are SGHRS and YFSETQ. Trimming took 4 bases from V and 3 from J; bases not matched to a gene: 4. This CDR3 has 14 amino acids. This chain's CDR3 is CASSPTGVTDTQYF. For the CDR3, the DNA is TGCGCCAGCAGCCCGACAGGGGTGACAGATACGCAGTATTTT.

This clone was recorded a few times. The gene calls are TRBV5-1 and TRBJ2-4; TRBD1 aligns across 8 bases. From germline, CDR1 is SGHRS and CDR2 YFSETQ. The CDR3 runs to 15 residues. Unmatched junction bases numbered 6, after V lost 4 bases and J lost 3 bases. The CDR3 reads CASSTGTGGKNIQYF. CDR3 in DNA: TGCGCCAGCAGCACCGGGACAGGAGGCAAAAACATTCAGTACTTC.

The chain is built from TRBV6-5 and TRBJ2-7, with D perhaps TRBD1 (5 bases). Germline V gene data show CDR1 as MNHEY and CDR2 as SVGAGI. This CDR3 has 15 residues. With 6 bases removed from V and 2 bases from J, the gap between germline ends came to 17 bases. DNA of the CDR3: TGTGCCAGCAGGGCCTCAGGGAAGAAGACCTACGAGCAGTACTTC. Protein: CASRASGKKTYEQYF.

The V and J genes are TRBV19 and TRBJ1-4; D uncertain. The CDR3 extends over 16 amino acids. V dropped 5 bases and J dropped 6 bases, with 19 bases sitting between them. Germline CDR1 is LNHDA and CDR2 is SQIVND (reference sequence). CDR3 nucleotide sequence: TGTGCCAGTAGTCTCCGACAAGCCGGAAACTATGAAAAACTGTTTTTT. Translating gives CASSLRQAGNYEKLFF.

This clone was seen a handful of times. The chain joins TRBV4-3 to TRBJ2-2; 7 bases are shared with TRBD1. The length of the CDR3 is 13 residues. The V gene's germline CDR1 is LGHNA and CDR2 YSLEER. V lost 7 bases, J lost 4 bases, and 3 bases stayed unmatched. CDR3 residues: CASNAGGTGELFF. CDR3 coding DNA: TGCGCCAGCAATGCAGGGGGCACCGGGGAGCTGTTTTTT.

Regarding this clone: The junction and the germline gene differ at one end; a read error may be behind it. V is TRBV7-9 and J is TRBJ1-3, with D uncertain. The CDR3 is 16 residues long. CDR1 is SEHNR, CDR2 FQNEAQ, per germline (reference sequence). CDR3 residues: CSSSPGEAALGNTIYF. The CDR3 coding sequence is TGTTCCAGCAGCCCCGGGGAGGCAGCTCTTGGAAACACCATATATTTT.

As to this clone: At one end the junction does not follow the germline gene, possibly because of a read error. The V gene is TRBV27, the J gene TRBJ1-4; 8 bases align to TRBD1. From germline, CDR1 is MNHEY and CDR2 SMNVEV (reference sequence). CDR3 length equals 16 residues. The CDR3 is CASSLSGTGLNEQLFF. The CDR3 DNA reads TGTGCCAGCAGTTTATCCGGGACAGGATTAAATGAACAACTGTTTTTT.

The V gene is TRBV19, the J gene TRBJ1-1; D is possibly TRBD1 (5 bases). From germline, CDR1 is LNHDA and CDR2 SQIVND (reference sequence). This CDR3 is built from 16 residues. Trimming took 3 bases from V and 6 from J, leaving 20 bases between them. DNA of the CDR3: TGTGCCAGTAGTATCATTGGGGCAGGGAAAACGGCTGAAGCTTTCTTT. Protein: CASSIIGAGKTAEAFF.

The sample holds many counts of this clone. The rearrangement uses TRBV19 and TRBJ1-1; the match to TRBD1 covers 9 bases. The length of the CDR3 is 17 residues. In germline, CDR1 is LNHDA, CDR2 SQIVND (reference sequence). Trimming at V came to 7 bases and at J to 4 bases, leaving 16 bases not matched to a gene. The CDR3: CASTNRGRTKSSTEAFF. In DNA, the CDR3 is TGTGCCAGTACTAACAGGGGGCGTACAAAGTCGAGCACTGAAGCTTTCTTT.

This chain connects TRBV28 to TRBJ1-5; 7 bases are shared with TRBD1. The CDR3 totals 14 residues. V was clipped by 5 bases and J by 4 bases; unmatched bases: 5. CDR1 and CDR2 (germline): MDHEN, SYDVKM. The CDR3 is CASSPGQFNQPQHF. The CDR3 nucleotides are TGTGCCAGCAGTCCGGGACAGTTTAATCAGCCCCAGCATTTT.

This clone was observed a handful of times. J is TRBJ1-3 and V is TRBV7-9; the match to TRBD1 covers 8 bases. Germline CDR1 and CDR2: SEHNR and FQNEAQ (reference sequence). The CDR3 is made up of 14 amino acids. The J segment lost 3 bases and the V segment lost 5 bases, leaving 3 bases of the junction unmatched. CDR3 bases: TGTGCCAGCAGCCTGGGACAGGATGGAAACACCATATATTTT. It yields the protein CASSLGQDGNTIYF.

This chain links TRBV11-2 with TRBJ2-5; D may be TRBD2 (5 bases). The CDR3 runs 11 residues. Per the germline V gene, CDR1 is SGHAT and CDR2 is FQNNGV. Trimming took 5 bases from V and 7 from J, leaving 8 bases between them. The CDR3 DNA sequence: TGTGCCAGCAGCCCGGGGTGGACCCAGTACTTC. Amino acids: CASSPGWTQYF. The whole variable domain, remainder taken from reference TRBV11-2 and TRBJ2-5, is EAGVAQSPRYKIIEKRQSVAFWCNPISGHATLYWYQQILGQGPKLLIQFQNNGVVDDSQLPKDRFSAERLKGVDSTLKIQPAKLEDSAVYLCASSPGWTQYFGPGTRLLVL.

The chain is built from TRBV25-1 and TRBJ2-1; tentative D call: TRBD2 (6 bases). This CDR3 has 15 residues. CDR1 MGHDK and CDR2 SYGVNS come from the germline V gene. V lost 3 bases, J lost 7 bases, and 16 bases lay in between. The CDR3 nucleotides read TGTGCCAGCAGTGAGACTAGGGATCTACGAAATGAGCAGTTCTTC. This codes for CASSETRDLRNEQFF.

The chain links TRBV15 to TRBJ1-4, with TRBD1 matching over 7 bases. V shed 0 bases, J shed 0 bases, and the junction held 7 bases outside the gene matches. There are 18 residues in the CDR3. Germline CDR1 is LNHNV and CDR2 is YYDKDF (reference sequence). CDR3 sequence: CATSRDPTGLATNEKLFF. Written as DNA, the CDR3 is TGTGCCACCAGCAGAGATCCGACAGGGCTTGCAACTAATGAAAAACTGTTTTTT.

V gene TRBV5-1 combines with J gene TRBJ2-5; 13 positions match TRBD2. The CDR3 sequence is 16 residues long. V was pared by 4 bases and J by 5 bases, with 8 bases of the junction left unmatched. CDR1 is SGHRS, CDR2 YFSETQ, per germline. DNA for the CDR3: TGCGCCAGCAGCCAAACGGGACTAGCGGGACAGGAGACCCAGTACTTC. As protein: CASSQTGLAGQETQYF.

This chain links TRBV27 with TRBJ2-7; the D gene is possibly TRBD2 (6 bases). CDR3 length: 16 residues. V shed 6 bases and J shed 4 bases, with 22 bases lying between them. Germline V lookup: CDR1 MNHEY, CDR2 SMNVEV (reference sequence). DNA of the CDR3: TGTGCCAGCAGCCGACTAGAGGCTGTTCCCAGGTACGAGCAGTACTTC. Translation gives CASSRLEAVPRYEQYF.

This clone appeared once. This chain connects TRBV19 to TRBJ1-1; 7 bases are a match to TRBD1. V was clipped by 1 base and J by 4 bases; unmatched bases: 6. Looked up from germline, CDR1 is LNHDA and CDR2 is SQIVND (reference sequence). The CDR3 contains 15 residues. In DNA form, the CDR3 reads TGTGCCAGTAGTATAGTGGCAGGGGGATTCACTGAAGCTTTCTTT. This codes for CASSIVAGGFTEAFF.

This chain uses TRBV28 with TRBJ1-2, with D unresolved. The CDR3 runs 13 residues. Germline loops: CDR1 MDHEN, CDR2 SYDVKM. Between the trimmed V and J ends, which lost 4 bases and 1 base, there was a span of 7 bases. The CDR3 nucleotides read TGTGCCAGCAGTTCGGGAATTAACTATGGCTACACCTTC. It specifies CASSSGINYGYTF.

V usage is TRBV7-9 and J usage is TRBJ2-1; 9 bases line up with TRBD2. This CDR3 is 16 amino acids long. Germline CDR1 SEHNR, CDR2 FQNEAQ (reference sequence). V shed 5 bases, J shed 7 bases, and the junction held 12 bases outside the gene matches. The CDR3 loop is CASSRGGSGSKNEQFF. The CDR3 coding sequence is TGTGCCAGCAGCCGGGGGGGTAGCGGGAGTAAGAATGAGCAGTTCTTC.

Turning to this clone: Within the sample, other DNA sequences also encode this same CDR3. The chain joins TRBV19 to TRBJ2-7; D is possibly TRBD2 (6 bases). Per germline, CDR1 LNHDA and CDR2 SQIVND (reference sequence). The CDR3 covers 14 residues. The V and J ends lost 8 bases and 2 bases respectively, with 16 bases between them. The CDR3 DNA follows: TGTGCCAGTGCGTTCCAGGGAGGCACCTACGAGCAGTACTTC. It encodes CASAFQGGTYEQYF. The variable domain in full, completed from reference TRBV19 and TRBJ2-7, reads DGGITQSPKYLFRKEGQNVTLSCEQNLNHDAMYWYRQDPGQGLRLIYYSQIVNDFQKGDIAEGYSVSREKKESFPLTVTSAQKNPTAFYLCASAFQGGTYEQYFGPGTRLTVT.